This T cell receptor (beta chain) was sequenced for a study of Ad26.COV2.S vaccination and SARS-CoV-2 variants (dated by TCRdb to the early 2020s). The study in broad terms: Donors in the vaccine arm were drawn from COV1001, a phase I-IIa trial of Ad26.COV2.S in healthy adults that was multicentre, randomized, double-blind and placebo-controlled. Trial participants were randomized into five groups of five, in which low-dose or high-dose Ad26.COV2.S was given once or twice, or placebo was given on both occasions. Sequencing of the TCRbeta repertoire served to evaluate the specificity and breadth of SARS-CoV-2-reactive T cell receptors following Ad26.COV2.S vaccination. Ad26.COV2.S was given intramuscularly at 5x10^10 or 1x10^11 viral particles, as a single shot or as two shots 56 days apart. A total of approximately 32 samples were included in the TCR-sequenced set, comprising 19 Ad26.COV2.S vaccine recipients, 5 placebo recipients and 8 SARS-CoV-2 convalescent individuals. Throughout the experiments and outcome assessment, investigators stayed blinded to trial group allocation. Overall study outcomes, separate from this receptor: Substantial breadth of spike-specific CD8+ and CD4+ T cell responses was reported after vaccination. The authors noted that the TCR breadth and depth analyses may have underestimated total T cell responses. Ad26.COV2.S recipients had higher spike-specific TCR breadth than placebo recipients (P = 0.0014). Non-spike TCR breadth was comparable between vaccine and placebo recipients, consistent with the vaccine containing only spike. The study lacked the statistical power to compare responses across vaccine doses or regimens.

The germline V gene (reference sequence) gives CDR1 as SGHNT and CDR2 as YYREEE. The CDR3, from cysteine to phenylalanine, totals 13 residues. Left in the record is the CDR3 DNA by itself, 39 bases read in frame from the first base. Deletion took 3 bases off V and 3 bases off J, with a span of 6 bases between the germline ends. The immunoSEQ Assay was the method used to sequence TCRbeta CDR3 regions. After extraction, genomic DNA underwent amplification by bias-controlled multiplex PCR, followed by high-throughput sequencing. The published analysis was carried out like this. Collapsing and filtering of sequences were performed to quantify the absolute abundance of each unique TCRbeta CDR3 region. T cell fraction was estimated by normalizing TCRbeta template counts to usable DNA, with usable DNA measured through amplification of reference genes found in all nucleated cells. Repertoire TCRs were annotated as SARS-CoV-2-specific by exact matching of V gene, CDR3 amino acid sequence and J gene to a known reactive TCR set. MIRA supplied the reference SARS-CoV-2 TCR set, which was filtered for enrichment in COVID-19-positive ImmuneCODE repertoires so that public or cross-reactive TCRs were removed. Drawing on the MIRA antigens, annotated TCRs were analysed further at the level of specific ORF or position within ORF. Breadth was defined as the number of annotated unique rearrangements divided by the total number of unique productive rearrangements, and depth was defined as the summed frequency of the annotated unique rearrangements. TCR breadth was compared between groups using two-sided Wilcoxon rank-sum tests. TCRdb limited this immuneACCESS table to in-frame rearrangements with V and J called. A share of clones is missing; checked studies link under half to unresolved V genes, and the rest is unexplained. Clone size and the V and J calls come from that table; the DNA yielded D and trimming. Recorded for this sample are 440,000 or so clones; around 91% of them occurred a single time. Approximately 4.5% of the sample goes to the ten largest clones.

Explained via the paper, the treatment or condition label denotes: roughly 19 received Ad26.COV2.S at low or high dose, single or two shots; 5 received placebo; per-sample allocation not given. For vaccine and placebo recipients, the sequenced repertoires came from samples collected on day 63 after the first injection. Between 29 July and 7 August 2020, Cohort 1b enrolled about 27 adults aged 18-55 years at one site in Boston, USA. Ad26.COV2.S was a replication-incompetent adenovirus type 26 vector that expressed a prefusion-stabilized SARS-CoV-2 spike protein derived from the original Wuhan strain. A single count supports this clone. Its target antigen remains unknown. No base qualities exist here, and no much larger clone lies one base off it.

The source of this sequence is a person between 18 and 65 years old who received the Ad26.COV2.S COVID-19 vaccine or a placebo. Here the chain combines TRBV5-4 and TRBJ2-2; no D segment can be confidently identified. The sequenced sample was peripheral blood, obtained in a trial of Ad26.COV2.S vaccine versus placebo. CDR3 loop: CASSSYDTGELFF. The sequenced DNA is TGTGCCAGCAGCTCCTATGACACCGGGGAGCTGTTTTTT.